A selection of T cell receptor beta chains follows, all from one sample in a study of cytomegalovirus exposure and HLA in healthy donors. TCRdb keeps only in-frame clones here, not all; method: immunoSEQ multiplex PCR. The data show 100,000 to 150,000 clones, 72% seen once. Source material: PBMCs. The receptors shown here come from a man in his thirties or forties in good health and CMV-seronegative. Both conserved end residues are part of each CDR3. The D gene is left open where the match is weak. Rows may omit the clone size; those that give it use once, few, many or a size class.

.,few,TRBV28,TRBJ2-7,TGTGCCAGCAGTTTCAACTGGTCGCACGAGCAGTACTTC,CASSFNWSHEQYF
.,.,TRBV6-1,TRBJ2-2,TGTGCCCAGGGTAAAACCGGGGAGCTGTTTTTT,CAQGKTGELFF
.,few,TRBV18,TRBJ2-7,TGTGCCAGCTCACGGGTGGGGGGAAGCTCCTACGAGCAGTACTTC,CASSRVGGSSYEQYF
TRBD2,.,TRBV11-2,TRBJ2-1,TGTGCCAGCAGCTTAGTAGCGGGGGGGCAATACAATGAGCAGTTCTTC,CASSLVAGGQYNEQFF
.,.,TRBV7-2,TRBJ2-7,TGTGCCAGCAGCCAGACTCGGTACGAGCAGTACTTC,CASSQTRYEQYF
.,.,TRBV19,TRBJ1-5,TGTGCCAGTAGTATACTTGGGGCGGATTATAGCAATCAGCCCCAGCATTTT,CASSILGADYSNQPQHF
TRBD2,few,TRBV7-2,TRBJ2-5,TGTGCCAGCAGCTCTCATAGCGGGGACACCCAAGAGACCCAGTACTTC,CASSSHSGDTQETQYF
.,.,TRBV18,TRBJ2-3,TGTGCCAGCTCCCGTCCTGGAGGTTCACGAGGCACAGATACGCAGTATTTT,CASSRPGGSRGTDTQYF
TRBD1,.,TRBV19,TRBJ1-2,TGTGCCAGTACCCCGAGACAGGGGGTAGATTTGGATGGCTACACCTTC,CASTPRQGVDLDGYTF
.,.,TRBV19,TRBJ1-1,TGTGCCAGTGGTACGAAGCTAATGAACACTGAAGCTTTCTTT,CASGTKLMNTEAFF
TRBD1,.,TRBV25-1,TRBJ1-1,TGTGCCAGCAGCACACCTGGGGCACAGGGGTATGAAGCTTTCTTT,CASSTPGAQGYEAFF
.,.,TRBV10-1,TRBJ2-3,TGCGCCAGCAGTGAGACGGGGGTCTTGTACGATACGCAGTATTTT,CASSETGVLYDTQYF
.,once,TRBV6-1,TRBJ2-5,TGTGCCAGCAGTTCTGGAGGGGCTGGACAAGAGACCCAGTACTTC,CASSSGGAGQETQYF
.,.,TRBV14,TRBJ2-3,TGTGCCAGCAGCCTCGGGATCGTCACAGATACGCAGTATTTT,CASSLGIVTDTQYF
.,few,TRBV30,TRBJ1-3,TGTGCCTGGATTAGCACCTACTCTGGAAACACCATATATTTT,CAWISTYSGNTIYF
.,.,TRBV6-1,TRBJ1-4,TGTGCCAGCAGCCCAATGACCGGCGGGGGTGGAAAACTGTTTTTT,CASSPMTGGGGKLFF
TRBD2,few,TRBV6-4,TRBJ2-1,TGTGCCAGCAGTGATCTGGGCGGGGGGGCCGGGAGTGAGCAGTTCTTC,CASSDLGGGAGSEQFF
.,.,TRBV7-2,TRBJ2-7,TGTGCCAGCAGCTGGGGAGTAAGCTACGAGCAGTACTTC,CASSWGVSYEQYF
.,.,TRBV18,TRBJ2-1,TGTGCCAGCTCACCACACCGGAAATCGGGCAATGAGCAGTTCTTC,CASSPHRKSGNEQFF
TRBD1,.,TRBV28,TRBJ1-1,TGTGCCAGCAGGGCAGGGGGCGCGCAAGGAACTGAAGCTTTCTTT,CASRAGGAQGTEAFF
.,.,TRBV30,TRBJ1-1,TGTGCCGGGGATCTTTCGGGGAGCACTGAAGCTTTCTTT,CAGDLSGSTEAFF
.,few,TRBV6-4,TRBJ1-1,TGTGCCAGCAGCAGGACAGTTTTATCTGAAGCTTTCTTT,CASSRTVLSEAFF
.,.,TRBV11-2,TRBJ2-1,TGTGCCAGCAGCCAAGCCTGGGGGGTGTCCGATGAGCAGTTCTTC,CASSQAWGVSDEQFF
.,.,TRBV5-6,TRBJ1-1,TGTGCCAGCAGCTTAAGGGGCACTGAAGCTTTCTTT,CASSLRGTEAFF
.,.,TRBV2,TRBJ2-2,TGTGCCAGCAGTTGGGGGCGAGGGTCGGGGACCGGGGAGCTGTTTTTT,CASSWGRGSGTGELFF
TRBD2,.,TRBV19,TRBJ2-7,TGTGCCAGTTCGACTAGCGCAGGGTACGAGCAGTACTTC,CASSTSAGYEQYF
TRBD1,.,TRBV9,TRBJ2-7,TGTGCCAGCAGCCGGGACAGTATTTCTTTACGTCCGTACTTC,CASSRDSISLRPYF
.,.,TRBV30,TRBJ2-1,TGTGCCTGGAGTCAGGACAGACCGGTCCTTTTCTTC,CAWSQDRPVLFF
.,.,TRBV5-1,TRBJ1-4,TGCGCCAGCAGCTCTGCGGTATCGGGTAATGAAAAACTGTTTTTT,CASSSAVSGNEKLFF
TRBD2,.,TRBV27,TRBJ2-5,TGTGCCAGCCGACTAGCGGGCCCACCTCCATGGACCCAGTACTTC,CASRLAGPPPWTQYF
.,.,TRBV7-9,TRBJ2-1,TGTGCCAGCAGCTTAGAAGGGGCCTACAATGAGCAGTTCTTC,CASSLEGAYNEQFF